The clone carrying this T cell receptor (beta chain) was detected many times. Amplification of TCR beta CDR3 regions used RNA transcripts. HTBI-primed RT-PCR formed the first round, and a multiplex PCR formed the second. TCRdb ran MiXCR on the multiplex PCR reads and lists one entry per CDR3 protein. The data show roughly 350,000 distinct CDR3 sequences, with about a sixth seen just once and 2% to 3% held by the top ten. These data belong to a study of Graves' ophthalmopathy and Graves' hyperthyroidism. The V gene's germline CDR1 is MNHEY and CDR2 SVGAGI. V was trimmed by 0 bases and J by 5 bases, leaving 5 bases between them. This CDR3 region has 13 residues.

The sequence came from an adult woman with stable Graves' hyperthyroidism. The chain uses TRBV6-5 and TRBJ1-5; D gene uncertain. Sequencing was done on a sample of peripheral blood. DNA for the CDR3: TGTGCCAGCAGTTACTCGGGCGATCAGCCCCAGCATTTT. Its translation is CASSYSGDQPQHF.